The 25 T cell receptor beta chains reported below all come from one sample, sequenced in a study of cytomegalovirus exposure and HLA in healthy donors. Primers included in the PCR were 60 Vbeta and 13 Jbeta primers. Libraries were prepared by immunoSEQ multiplex PCR; TCRdb keeps only in-frame clonotypes and omits some of them. The sample has some 180,000 clones, 75% to 85% seen once. Material for sequencing was PBMCs. Receptors were obtained from a young man in good health and CMV-seronegative.

This clone was counted a single time. The chain recombines TRBV7-9 with TRBJ1-2; 12 positions agree with TRBD1. This CDR3 has 15 amino acids. V lost 5 bases to trimming and J lost 4 bases; unmatched junction nucleotides: 5. Looked up from germline, CDR1 is SEHNR and CDR2 is FQNEAQ (reference sequence). CDR3 in DNA: TGTGCCAGCAGCCTCGGGACAGGGGGCCTCTATGGCTACACCTTC. It encodes CASSLGTGGLYGYTF. The variable domain in full, completed from reference TRBV7-9 and TRBJ1-2, reads DTGVSQNPRHKITKRGQNVTFRCDPISEHNRLYWYRQTLGQGPEFLTYFQNEAQLEKSRLLSDRFSAERPKGSFSTLEIQRTEQGDSAMYLCASSLGTGGLYGYTFGSGTRLTVV.

This clone was detected only a few times. V gene TRBV6-5 combines with J gene TRBJ2-7; a weak D match, TRBD2 (6 bases). The CDR3 has 13 amino acids. The ends were cut back, 6 bases at V and 1 base at J, with 10 bases in the middle. In germline, CDR1 is MNHEY, CDR2 SVGAGI. CDR3 protein: CASRRGGSYEQYF. As DNA, the CDR3 is TGTGCCAGCAGGCGGGGCGGTTCCTACGAGCAGTACTTC.

This clone was seen a handful of times. This chain uses TRBV14 with TRBJ2-1; 10 bases map to TRBD1. CDR1 and CDR2 from the germline V gene are SGHDN and FVKESK. The ends lost 3 bases at V and 10 bases at J; junction bases unmatched: 12. The length of the CDR3 is 16 residues. The CDR3: CASSQGQGIPMGEQFF. The CDR3 DNA sequence: TGTGCCAGCAGCCAGGGACAGGGGATCCCTATGGGGGAGCAGTTCTTC.

The chain combines TRBV2 with TRBJ2-1; a weak D match, TRBD2 (5 bases). The germline gives CDR1 SNHLY, CDR2 FYNNEI. The CDR3 runs to 14 residues. V was cut by 7 bases and J by 4 bases, with 14 bases left in between. CDR3 sequence: CASIMGRLYNEQFF. CDR3 nucleotides: TGTGCCAGCATCATGGGGAGACTGTACAATGAGCAGTTCTTC.

About this clone itself: At the DNA level, this CDR3 is encoded by other sequences in the same sample as well. The chain combines TRBV5-6 with TRBJ1-2, with D maybe TRBD1 (5 bases). Trimming left V 0 bases short and J 7 bases short, with 7 bases between. Germline CDR1 SGHDT, CDR2 YYEEEE. CDR3 length: 12 residues. The CDR3 DNA follows: TGTGCCAGCAGCTTGGGGCAGGGTGGCTACACCTTC. As protein: CASSLGQGGYTF.

The V call is TRBV6-5, the J call TRBJ1-1; D unclear. Germline CDR1 reads MNHEY; CDR2 reads SVGAGI. The CDR3 extends over 14 amino acids. V was cut by 6 bases and J by 8 bases, with 19 bases left in between. CDR3 amino acids: CASSPRHQAGEAFF. DNA for the CDR3: TGTGCCAGCAGCCCTCGCCACCAAGCGGGCGAAGCTTTCTTT.

This clone was recorded a few times. The V gene is TRBV4-3, the J gene TRBJ1-1, with D maybe TRBD1 (5 bases). The CDR3 runs 15 residues. The germline V gene encodes CDR1 LGHNA and CDR2 YSLEER. Trimming removed 1 base at V and 1 base at J, with 10 bases between. CDR3 region: CASSQAGLPNTEAFF. CDR3 coding DNA: TGCGCCAGCAGCCAAGCGGGACTACCGAACACTGAAGCTTTCTTT.

This chain uses TRBV25-1 with TRBJ1-1; TRBD1 agrees at 7 bases. This CDR3 is built from 15 residues. Germline assignment: CDR1 MGHDK and CDR2 SYGVNS. J gave up 4 bases and V 2 bases, and 7 bases lay outside the gene matches. This CDR3 reads CASSEVVRGRTEAFF. The DNA for the CDR3 is TGTGCCAGCAGTGAAGTAGTTAGGGGGCGCACTGAAGCTTTCTTT.

This clone has only a few counts. The chain recombines TRBV2 with TRBJ2-7; D ambiguous. The germline V and J ends were trimmed by 8 bases and 6 bases, with 14 bases remaining between them. CDR3 length: 12 amino acids. Germline lookup yields CDR1 SNHLY and CDR2 FYNNEI. The CDR3 loop reads CASATNNREQYF. The CDR3 DNA follows: TGTGCCAGCGCCACAAACAATCGCGAGCAGTACTTC.

The gene calls are TRBV6-1 and TRBJ1-1, with D uncertain. V was pared by 5 bases and J by 5 bases, with 6 bases between. Germline-derived CDR1 and CDR2 are MNHNS and SASEGT. The CDR3 totals 11 residues. The CDR3 here is CASSYGTEAFF. The CDR3 DNA reads TGTGCCAGCAGTTACGGGACTGAAGCTTTCTTT.

This chain links TRBV19 with TRBJ1-1, with 9 bases fitting TRBD1. CDR3 length equals 14 residues. Per germline, CDR1 LNHDA and CDR2 SQIVND (reference sequence). Trimming cost V 8 bases and J 6 bases; bases outside gene matches: 10. CDR3 nucleotides: TGTGCCAGTCGCCTCCGACAGGGGGACGCTGAAGCTTTCTTT. Its translation: CASRLRQGDAEAFF.

The CDR3 DNA reads TGTGCCAGCAGGCACCGGGACAGTGGAACCTACGAGCAGTACTTC. This gives the protein CASRHRDSGTYEQYF. V and J are TRBV6-6 and TRBJ2-7; 7 nucleotides align to TRBD1. The CDR3 contains 15 residues. V lost 6 bases to trimming and J lost 2 bases; unmatched junction nucleotides: 10. Per the germline V gene, CDR1 is MNHNY and CDR2 is SVGAGI (reference sequence).

J is TRBJ2-7 and V is TRBV7-9; TRBD1 is a possible D gene (6 bases). This CDR3 is built from 12 residues. CDR1 is SEHNR, CDR2 FQNEAQ, per germline (reference sequence). V was clipped by 8 bases and J by 1 base, with 9 bases between them. CDR3 region: CASVDRSYEQYF. The CDR3 nucleotides read TGTGCCAGCGTAGACAGGTCCTACGAGCAGTACTTC.

V gene TRBV10-3 combines with J gene TRBJ1-2; a possible D gene is TRBD1 (6 bases). The CDR3 extends over 13 amino acids. Germline CDR1 and CDR2: ENHRY and SYGVKD. V was clipped by 8 bases and J by 8 bases, with 18 bases between them. CDR3 in amino acids: CAILDSQARGYTF. The CDR3 region has the DNA TGTGCCATCCTGGACAGCCAGGCTAGGGGCTACACCTTC.

This chain links TRBV7-9 with TRBJ1-1, with D possibly matching TRBD1 (5 bases). The ends were cut back, 6 bases at V and 2 bases at J, with 10 bases in the middle. This CDR3 region has 13 residues. Germline CDR1 SEHNR, CDR2 FQNEAQ (reference sequence). The CDR3 region has the DNA TGTGCCAGCAGGGCGGGACTCAACACTGAAGCTTTCTTT. Translated: CASRAGLNTEAFF.

V usage is TRBV19 and J usage is TRBJ1-4; 9 bases fit TRBD1. Germline V gene data show CDR1 as LNHDA and CDR2 as SQIVND (reference sequence). There are 15 residues in the CDR3. V shed 5 bases and J 3 bases; nucleotides not matched to a gene: 4. This CDR3 is CASSPRQGANEKLFF. The CDR3 region has the DNA TGTGCCAGTAGTCCCCGACAGGGGGCTAATGAAAAACTGTTTTTT. Drawing the rest from reference TRBV19 and TRBJ1-4, the complete variable domain is DGGITQSPKYLFRKEGQNVTLSCEQNLNHDAMYWYRQDPGQGLRLIYYSQIVNDFQKGDIAEGYSVSREKKESFPLTVTSAQKNPTAFYLCASSPRQGANEKLFFGSGTQLSVL.

V is TRBV21-1 and J is TRBJ2-3; the table's D call of TRBD2 was not tested on the DNA. TRBV21-1 is described as a pseudogene. The CDR3 is made up of 16 amino acids. The CDR3 DNA sequence: TGTGCCGGAGGACTAGCGGGAGAGTTGAGCACAGATACGCAGTATTTT. Its translation: CAGGLAGELSTDTQYF.

The chain uses TRBV28 and TRBJ1-4, with 9 bases lining up with TRBD1. CDR3 length equals 15 residues. After removal of 7 bases from V and 8 bases from J, the junction contained 11 bases not matched to a gene. Germline CDR1 and CDR2: MDHEN and SYDVKM. CDR3 sequence reads: CASTSLGTGKEKLFF. The CDR3 bases are TGTGCCAGCACCTCCCTCGGGACAGGGAAGGAAAAACTGTTTTTT.

The V gene is TRBV28, the J gene TRBJ2-5; TRBD1 is a possible D gene (7 bases). Deletions cut 6 bases from V and 6 bases from J, with 11 bases between. Germline V gene lookup returns CDR1 MDHEN and CDR2 SYDVKM. The CDR3 has 12 amino acids. The CDR3 loop reads CASSPGGKTQYF. The CDR3 nucleotides are TGTGCCAGCAGCCCAGGGGGGAAGACCCAGTACTTC.

The genes are TRBV4-1 and TRBJ2-5, with D perhaps matching TRBD2 (6 bases). Germline V gene sequence: CDR1 MGHRA, CDR2 YSYEKL. Deletions cut 0 bases from V and 4 bases from J, with 18 bases between. The CDR3 length is 17 residues. Written as DNA, the CDR3 is TGCGCCAGCAGCCAAGAGCCCCCCTATGGTAGCGGAGAGACCCAGTACTTC. This translates into CASSQEPPYGSGETQYF.

The gene calls are TRBV30 and TRBJ1-2; 7 bases are shared with TRBD1. The germline gives CDR1 GTSNPN, CDR2 SVGIG (reference sequence). The ends lost 5 bases at V and 3 bases at J; junction bases unmatched: 12. The CDR3 contains 15 residues. CDR3 sequence reads: CAWAIPYRGDYGYTF. CDR3 nucleotide sequence: TGTGCCTGGGCCATACCTTACAGGGGTGACTATGGCTACACCTTC.

This chain joins TRBV7-2 and TRBJ2-3; 9 bases fit TRBD1. Looked up from germline, CDR1 is SGHTA and CDR2 is FQGNSA. The CDR3 totals 16 residues. V gave up 3 bases and J gave up 3 bases; unmatched junction bases: 7. This CDR3 is CASSLNTGGATDTQYF. DNA for the CDR3: TGTGCCAGCAGCTTGAACACAGGGGGCGCGACAGATACGCAGTATTTT.

J is TRBJ1-1 and V is TRBV18; D is uncertain. In germline, CDR1 is KGHSH, CDR2 LQKENI. The CDR3 sequence is 14 residues long. V lost 6 bases to trimming and J lost 3 bases, with 14 bases between them. In nucleotides, the CDR3 is TGTGCCAGCTCTCCTCTTGTTGAGGACACTGAAGCTTTCTTT. This translates into CASSPLVEDTEAFF.

V gene TRBV6-1 combines with J gene TRBJ2-7, with TRBD1 identical over 7 bases. This CDR3 is 14 amino acids long. Germline values: CDR1 MNHNS, CDR2 SASEGT. Trimming removed 1 base from V and 0 bases from J; junction bases left unmatched: 0. The CDR3 is CASSEGDSSYEQYF. In DNA form, the CDR3 reads TGTGCCAGCAGTGAAGGGGACAGCTCCTACGAGCAGTACTTC.

There are a few counts of this clone. This chain connects TRBV19 to TRBJ1-5, with 12 bases that match TRBD1. The germline V gene encodes CDR1 LNHDA and CDR2 SQIVND (reference sequence). The CDR3 sequence is 15 residues long. The ends lost 5 bases at V and 6 bases at J; junction bases unmatched: 5. The CDR3 sequence is CASSRDRGLVQPQHF. For the CDR3, the DNA is TGTGCCAGTAGTCGGGACAGGGGGCTGGTTCAGCCCCAGCATTTT.